A selection of T cell receptor beta chains follows, all from one sample in a study of CD8 T cells in Susac syndrome. TCRdb reprocessed the immunoSEQ multiplex PCR reads with MiXCR, giving one entry per CDR3 protein. This table has about 190,000 distinct CDR3 sequences, roughly 92% appearing once. Sequenced input: CD4+ T cells from PBMCs. Receptor source: a human donor in good health. CDR3s include the opening cysteine and the closing phenylalanine or tryptophan. The D gene is left open where the match is weak. Clone size, where shown, is once, few, many, or a class for clones that have expanded.

V gene: TRBV12-3/TRBV12-4; clone size: NA; J gene: TRBJ1-5; D gene: TRBD1; CDR3 DNA: TGTGCCAGCAGCCCAGGGGGTGTCAATCAGCCCCAGCATTTT; CDR3 protein: CASSPGGVNQPQHF
V gene: TRBV20-1; clone size: NA; J gene: TRBJ1-6; D gene: TRBD1; CDR3 DNA: TGCAGTGCTAGACAGGGGGCGCAGAATTCACCCCTCCACTTT; CDR3 protein: CSARQGAQNSPLHF
V gene: TRBV7-9; clone size: NA; J gene: TRBJ2-3; D gene: NA; CDR3 DNA: TGTGCCAGCAGCCCCGTTGGGGGACTCACAGATACGCAGTATTTT; CDR3 protein: CASSPVGGLTDTQYF
V gene: TRBV6-5; clone size: NA; J gene: TRBJ2-2; D gene: TRBD1; CDR3 DNA: TGTGCCAGCGGGACAGGGGCTTTGGCCGGGGAGCTGTTTTTT; CDR3 protein: CASGTGALAGELFF
V gene: TRBV11-2; clone size: NA; J gene: TRBJ1-1; D gene: NA; CDR3 DNA: TGTGCCAGCACCACGGACGTACCGGGAGGGACTGAAGCTTTCTTT; CDR3 protein: CASTTDVPGGTEAFF
V gene: TRBV6-2/TRBV6-3; clone size: NA; J gene: TRBJ1-2; D gene: TRBD1; CDR3 DNA: TGTGCCAGCAGTTACTCGAGGGACAGGGTTGGCGTATCGCGCGGCTACACCTTC; CDR3 protein: CASSYSRDRVGVSRGYTF
V gene: TRBV29-1; clone size: NA; J gene: TRBJ1-6; D gene: NA; CDR3 DNA: TGCAGCGTTGGTGGGGGCGGAAATTCACCCCTCCACTTT; CDR3 protein: CSVGGGGNSPLHF
V gene: TRBV30; clone size: NA; J gene: TRBJ2-1; D gene: NA; CDR3 DNA: TGTGCCTGGAGTGTAGGGCAGGGCATCCACAATGAGCAGTTCTTC; CDR3 protein: CAWSVGQGIHNEQFF
V gene: TRBV3-1; clone size: NA; J gene: TRBJ2-4; D gene: NA; CDR3 DNA: TGTGCCAGCAGCCAAGAAGATCGGGGGCGAGTAAACATTCAGTACTTC; CDR3 protein: CASSQEDRGRVNIQYF
V gene: TRBV5-4; clone size: NA; J gene: TRBJ1-2; D gene: NA; CDR3 DNA: TGTGCCAGCAGCTTGGGCAGGGGAAGAGATGGCTACACCTTC; CDR3 protein: CASSLGRGRDGYTF
V gene: TRBV5-6; clone size: once; J gene: TRBJ1-5; D gene: NA; CDR3 DNA: TGTGCCAGCAGCTTAGCGTTTAACAATCAGCCCCAGCATTTT; CDR3 protein: CASSLAFNNQPQHF
V gene: TRBV7-2; clone size: NA; J gene: TRBJ2-5; D gene: NA; CDR3 DNA: TGTGCCAGCAGCTTAGCTTCCAGGCTGGAGACCCAGTACTTC; CDR3 protein: CASSLASRLETQYF
V gene: TRBV30; clone size: NA; J gene: TRBJ1-1; D gene: TRBD1; CDR3 DNA: TGTGCCTGGAGAGGACAGGGAAGAACTGAAGCTTTCTTT; CDR3 protein: CAWRGQGRTEAFF
V gene: TRBV19; clone size: NA; J gene: TRBJ1-1; D gene: NA; CDR3 DNA: TGTGCCAGTAGTGCCCCTCTTAGGACCGCTGAAGCTTTCTTT; CDR3 protein: CASSAPLRTAEAFF
V gene: TRBV7-3; clone size: NA; J gene: TRBJ2-5; D gene: TRBD2; CDR3 DNA: TGTGCCAGCAGTTCCAACCTAGCGGGCAAGGAGACCCAGTACTTC; CDR3 protein: CASSSNLAGKETQYF
V gene: TRBV5-1; clone size: NA; J gene: TRBJ1-1; D gene: NA; CDR3 DNA: TGCGCCAGCAGCTTGGTTCCAGACACTGAAGCTTTCTTT; CDR3 protein: CASSLVPDTEAFF
V gene: TRBV3-1; clone size: NA; J gene: TRBJ2-3; D gene: NA; CDR3 DNA: TGTGCCAGCAGCCAATCCGGCGCAGATACGCAGTATTTT; CDR3 protein: CASSQSGADTQYF
V gene: TRBV5-1; clone size: NA; J gene: TRBJ2-5; D gene: TRBD1; CDR3 DNA: TGCGCCAGCAGCTTGGCCGACAGGGTCCAAGAGACCCAGTACTTC; CDR3 protein: CASSLADRVQETQYF
V gene: TRBV29-1; clone size: once; J gene: TRBJ1-4; D gene: NA; CDR3 DNA: TGCAGCGTTCGTCAGGATGGGGAAAAACTGTTTTTT; CDR3 protein: CSVRQDGEKLFF
V gene: TRBV6-1; clone size: once; J gene: TRBJ1-5; D gene: NA; CDR3 DNA: TGTGCCAGCAAGGGAAGCAATCAGCCCCAGCATTTT; CDR3 protein: CASKGSNQPQHF
V gene: TRBV4-2; clone size: NA; J gene: TRBJ2-1; D gene: NA; CDR3 DNA: TGTGCCAGCAGCCAAAGCACGGAGAGCTCCTACAATGAGCAGTTCTTC; CDR3 protein: CASSQSTESSYNEQFF
V gene: TRBV5-1; clone size: NA; J gene: TRBJ2-2; D gene: TRBD2; CDR3 DNA: TGCGCCAGCAGCTTGACTAGCGGGGGGCCGGTCACCGGGGAGCTGTTTTTT; CDR3 protein: CASSLTSGGPVTGELFF
V gene: TRBV28; clone size: NA; J gene: TRBJ2-1; D gene: NA; CDR3 DNA: TGTGCCAGCAGTCCCCACCGGAATGAGCAGTTCTTC; CDR3 protein: CASSPHRNEQFF
V gene: TRBV10-3; clone size: NA; J gene: TRBJ2-7; D gene: TRBD1; CDR3 DNA: TGTGCCATCAGGAGACAGGGGAGCTCCTACGAGCAGTACTTC; CDR3 protein: CAIRRQGSSYEQYF
V gene: TRBV3-1; clone size: NA; J gene: TRBJ2-5; D gene: NA; CDR3 DNA: TGTGCCAGCAGCAGATTGGGAGGGGGCCTCCAAGAGACCCAGTACTTC; CDR3 protein: CASSRLGGGLQETQYF
V gene: TRBV7-9; clone size: NA; J gene: TRBJ1-6; D gene: NA; CDR3 DNA: TGTGCCAGCAGCTTCGGACCCAGCTCAATGGGGACACCCCTCCACTTT; CDR3 protein: CASSFGPSSMGTPLHF
V gene: TRBV7-2; clone size: few; J gene: TRBJ2-7; D gene: NA; CDR3 DNA: TGTGCCAGCAGCTTCCAGGGGTTGGACGAGCAGTACTTC; CDR3 protein: CASSFQGLDEQYF
V gene: TRBV29-1; clone size: NA; J gene: TRBJ1-5; D gene: NA; CDR3 DNA: TGCAGCTTCCGGGACGTTTGGGGCAATCAGCCCCAGCATTTT; CDR3 protein: CSFRDVWGNQPQHF
V gene: TRBV2; clone size: NA; J gene: TRBJ1-3; D gene: NA; CDR3 DNA: TGTGCCAGCAGTGGGCTCGGGGGCCAATCTGGAAACACCATATATTTT; CDR3 protein: CASSGLGGQSGNTIYF
V gene: TRBV3-1; clone size: NA; J gene: TRBJ2-3; D gene: TRBD1; CDR3 DNA: TGTGCCAGCAGCCAAGCGGACAGGGGGGCAGATACGCAGTATTTT; CDR3 protein: CASSQADRGADTQYF
V gene: TRBV7-2; clone size: NA; J gene: TRBJ2-3; D gene: NA; CDR3 DNA: TGTGCCAGCAGCTCCCGTCGAGGGAGCGATACGCAGTATTTT; CDR3 protein: CASSSRRGSDTQYF
V gene: TRBV28; clone size: NA; J gene: TRBJ2-3; D gene: NA; CDR3 DNA: TGTGCCACCGGGGTCGGGCGGACAGATACGCAGTATTTT; CDR3 protein: CATGVGRTDTQYF
V gene: TRBV12-3/TRBV12-4; clone size: NA; J gene: TRBJ2-1; D gene: NA; CDR3 DNA: TGTGCCAGCAGTCGATTCGTTAATGAGCAGTTCTTC; CDR3 protein: CASSRFVNEQFF
V gene: TRBV9; clone size: NA; J gene: TRBJ2-1; D gene: NA; CDR3 DNA: TGTGCCAGCAGCGCCGGGACAAGTAACAATGAGCAGTTCTTC; CDR3 protein: CASSAGTSNNEQFF
V gene: TRBV7-8; clone size: NA; J gene: TRBJ1-1; D gene: NA; CDR3 DNA: TGTGCCAGCAGCTTAGAGGGGGGCATGAACACTGAAGCTTTCTTT; CDR3 protein: CASSLEGGMNTEAFF
V gene: TRBV5-1; clone size: NA; J gene: TRBJ2-3; D gene: NA; CDR3 DNA: TGCGCCAGCGCCCTATCAGATACGCAGTATTTT; CDR3 protein: CASALSDTQYF
V gene: TRBV28; clone size: NA; J gene: TRBJ1-5; D gene: NA; CDR3 DNA: TGTGCCAGCAGTTTTGGGGGCGCGAGCAATCAGCCCCAGCATTTT; CDR3 protein: CASSFGGASNQPQHF
V gene: TRBV6-1; clone size: NA; J gene: TRBJ2-7; D gene: NA; CDR3 DNA: TGTGCCAGCAGTGAAGCTCGAGCAGGGGGGTTCTACGAGCAGTACTTC; CDR3 protein: CASSEARAGGFYEQYF
V gene: TRBV7-2; clone size: NA; J gene: TRBJ1-3; D gene: NA; CDR3 DNA: TGTGCCAGTGAAATCTGGGGGTCTGGAAACACCATATATTTT; CDR3 protein: CASEIWGSGNTIYF
V gene: TRBV5-6; clone size: once; J gene: TRBJ1-1; D gene: NA; CDR3 DNA: TGTGCCAGCAGATCGACAGGGAACACTGAAGCTTTCTTT; CDR3 protein: CASRSTGNTEAFF
V gene: TRBV20-1; clone size: NA; J gene: TRBJ2-5; D gene: NA; CDR3 DNA: TGCAGTCCCTTCGTAGCGGTTAAAGAGACCCAGTACTTC; CDR3 protein: CSPFVAVKETQYF